This TCR beta chain was sequenced for a study of OX40 agonist ivuxolimab in advanced cancers. General study points: Expanded clones belonging to CD8+ T cells outnumbered, on average, those of CD4+.

Concerning this clone itself: Its antigen is not known.

Sequenced by immunoSEQ multiplex PCR; TCRdb stores in-frame clones only, minus some. The data hold 55,000 to 65,000 clones, with approximately 86% observed a single time. This sequence was found in an adult with an advanced solid tumor such as melanoma, head and neck, liver or kidney cancer. Sequences were derived from CD4+ or CD8+ T cells sorted from blood, sampled in a trial of the OX40 agonist ivuxolimab.

The CDR3 sequence: CASSPPSRITEAFF. The CDR3 bases are TGTGCCAGCAGCCCGCCTAGCAGGATCACTGAAGCTTTCTTT. This chain uses TRBV11-2 with TRBJ1-1; D call uncertain. The CDR3 contains 14 residues. V lost 5 bases and J 4 bases, leaving 14 bases between the germline ends. Looked up from germline, CDR1 is SGHAT and CDR2 is FQNNGV. Using reference TRBV11-2 and TRBJ1-1 for the parts outside the CDR3, the full variable domain is EAGVAQSPRYKIIEKRQSVAFWCNPISGHATLYWYQQILGQGPKLLIQFQNNGVVDDSQLPKDRFSAERLKGVDSTLKIQPAKLEDSAVYLCASSPPSRITEAFFGQGTRLTVV.